The T cell receptor beta chain under discussion was sequenced for a study of graft-versus-host responses after intestinal transplantation. Study as a whole: Anti-thymocyte globulin induction, then tacrolimus and steroids for two to four years, went to all recipients.

Per the germline V gene, CDR1 is MRHNA and CDR2 is SNTAGT. V lost 2 bases and J 3 bases, leaving 4 bases between the germline ends. The length of the CDR3 is 13 residues. Study outcomes and limitations: Graft-versus-host to host-versus-graft clonal ratios in allografts were high in patients with graft-donor T cell macrochimerism. An association linked early post-transplant HvG declines with peak circulating GvH clone levels.

Remarks on this clone: The antigen remains unidentified.

Profiling relied on immunoSEQ multiplex PCR, and the TCRdb table lists in-frame clones only, not all of them. The table includes about 97,000 clones, more than 80% detected once. This receptor was obtained from a human patient who received an intestinal transplant, so some T cells may come from the graft donor. The chain combines TRBV6-4 with TRBJ2-2; no reliable D call. Sequencing used PBMCs, obtained 450 to 480 days after intestinal transplant. This CDR3 is CASSDQHTGELFF. CDR3 sequence (DNA): TGTGCCAGCAGTGACCAGCACACCGGGGAGCTGTTTTTT.